This T cell receptor beta chain was obtained from a study of OX40 agonist ivuxolimab in advanced cancers. Enrollment shut out patients with autoimmune disease history or systemic immunosuppression. V was clipped by 0 bases and J by 4 bases, with 12 bases between them. The CDR3 is 15 residues long. Germline CDR1 MGHRA, CDR2 YSYEKL. The repertoire was sequenced with immunoSEQ multiplex PCR; TCRdb's copy has only in-frame clones and lacks some. The data show 62,000 or so clones, 85% seen once. This receptor was obtained from an adult with an advanced solid tumor such as melanoma, head and neck, liver or kidney cancer. The sequences come from CD4+ or CD8+ T cells sorted from blood, collected in a trial of the OX40 agonist ivuxolimab. V is TRBV4-1 and J is TRBJ1-1; possible D gene TRBD1, 5 bases. CDR3 loop: CASSQEAHGGTEAFF. Here the CDR3 DNA reads TGCGCCAGCAGCCAAGAGGCTCACGGGGGCACTGAAGCTTTCTTT.